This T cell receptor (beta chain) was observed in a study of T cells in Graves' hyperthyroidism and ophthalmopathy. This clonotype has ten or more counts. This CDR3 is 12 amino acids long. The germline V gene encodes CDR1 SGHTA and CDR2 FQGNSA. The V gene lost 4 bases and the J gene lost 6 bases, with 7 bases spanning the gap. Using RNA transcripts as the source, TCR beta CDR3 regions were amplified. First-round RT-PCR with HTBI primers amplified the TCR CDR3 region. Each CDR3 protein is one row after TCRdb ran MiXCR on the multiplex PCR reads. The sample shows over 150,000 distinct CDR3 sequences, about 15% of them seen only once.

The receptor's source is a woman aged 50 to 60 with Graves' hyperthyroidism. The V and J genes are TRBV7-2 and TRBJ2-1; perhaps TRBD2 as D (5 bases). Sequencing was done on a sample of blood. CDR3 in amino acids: CASSSLGNEQFF. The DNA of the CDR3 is TGTGCCAGCAGCTCACTAGGCAATGAGCAGTTCTTC. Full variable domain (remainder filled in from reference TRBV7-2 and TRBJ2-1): GAGVSQSPSNKVTEKGKDVELRCDPISGHTALYWYRQSLGQGLEFLIYFQGNSAPDKSGLPSDRFSAERTGGSVSTLTIQRTQQEDSAVYLCASSSLGNEQFFGPGTRLTVL.